This record looks at one T cell receptor (beta chain) sequence and its context. The data derive from a study of shared T cell receptors in the human thymus. This CDR3 is 16 amino acids long. Germline assignment: CDR1 SQVTM and CDR2 ANQGSEA. After removal of 5 bases from V and 1 base from J, the junction contained 11 bases not matched to a gene. Profiling relied on immunoSEQ multiplex PCR, and the TCRdb table lists in-frame clones only, not all of them. The table has about 660,000 clones, approximately 88% seen once. The sample was also linked to a second study, of human thymus T cells. This second study says: Thymic TCR repertoires of unrelated people reportedly overlapped highly.

Sequencing was performed on thymocytes. This TCR was recovered from a boy under two years old with a congenital heart defect. The chain carries TRBV29-1 and TRBJ2-5; 9 positions match TRBD1. The CDR3 spells CSVTDRGSGPQETQYF. CDR3 coding DNA: TGCAGCGTTACGGACAGGGGATCAGGCCCCCAAGAGACCCAGTACTTC.